The clone carrying this T cell receptor beta chain was seen more than once but under ten times. The sample originates from a study of neurological immune-mediated disorders. Germline V CDR1 and CDR2: SGHTA, FQGNSA. Trimming took off 5 bases at V and 0 bases at J, with 14 bases between the two ends. The CDR3 has 15 amino acids. Synthesis of cDNA was carried out by template-switch 5'RACE. The reaction used 10-nucleotide random UMIs. One entry per CDR3 protein, called by TCRdb with MiXCR from the 5' RACE reads. The sample yields roughly 50,000 distinct CDR3 sequences, under 30% seen once. The study used blood bank volunteers in Maryland, USA, as healthy controls.

The chain has TRBV7-2 and TRBJ2-7; D gene ambiguous. This sequence originates from a woman between 65 and 79 years old in good health. Sequencing was done on a sample of PBMCs. The CDR3 sequence is CASSLFSPSSYEQYF. For the CDR3, the DNA is TGTGCCAGCAGCCTCTTCTCGCCTAGCTCCTACGAGCAGTACTTC.